The next 30 T cell receptor beta chains were all read from a single sample in a study of cytomegalovirus exposure and HLA in healthy donors. 60 Vbeta and 13 Jbeta primers were used in PCR. TCRdb's table, derived via immunoSEQ multiplex PCR, lists solely in-frame clones and lacks some. The table records over 55,000 clones, 60% to 70% of them present only once. What was sequenced was PBMCs. Every receptor here comes from a man in his forties or fifties in good health and CMV-seropositive.

The chain employs TRBV21-1 and TRBJ1-1; whether TRBD1, the table's D call, matches the DNA was not checked. TRBV21-1 is a known pseudogene. The CDR3 extends over 17 amino acids. The CDR3 DNA follows: TGTGCCAGCAGCAAAGCGCTACAGGGGTTAATCTGCACTGAAGCTTTCTTT. Translated: CASSKALQGLICTEAFF.

V usage is TRBV15 and J usage is TRBJ1-1; D remains unclear. This CDR3 is 14 amino acids long. Germline CDR1 and CDR2: LNHNV and YYDKDF (reference sequence). The ends were cut back, 0 bases at V and 4 bases at J, with 9 bases in the middle. CDR3 nucleotides: TGTGCCACCAGCAGAGATCTGGTGGCCACTGAAGCTTTCTTT. Translating gives CATSRDLVATEAFF. Complete variable domain (other parts from reference TRBV15 and TRBJ1-1): DAMVIQNPRYQVTQFGKPVTLSCSQTLNHNVMYWYQQKSSQAPKLLFHYYDKDFNNEADTPDNFQSRRPNTSFCFLDIRSPGLGDTAMYLCATSRDLVATEAFFGQGTRLTVV.

This clone was seen more than once but under ten times. This sequence joins TRBV7-6 and TRBJ2-1; no firm D call. The germline CDR1 and CDR2 sequences are SGHVS and FNYEAQ. The CDR3 length is 14 residues. The ends were cut back, 5 bases at V and 5 bases at J, with 13 bases in the middle. The CDR3 coding sequence is TGTGCCAGCAGCCCAAACTTCAGCGACAATGAGCAGTTCTTC. It specifies CASSPNFSDNEQFF.

The chain joins TRBV14 to TRBJ1-4; unclear D gene. With 4 bases removed from V and 5 bases from J, the gap between germline ends came to 20 bases. In germline, CDR1 is SGHDN, CDR2 FVKESK. This CDR3 has 17 amino acids. The CDR3 DNA follows: TGTGCCAGCAGCCTTCGGACTACCTCTAACTCGAATGAAAAACTGTTTTTT. It is translated as CASSLRTTSNSNEKLFF.

This chain connects TRBV10-2 to TRBJ2-7, with 9 positions matching TRBD2. Germline V gives CDR1 WSHSY, CDR2 SAAADI. Trimming removed 5 bases from V and 3 bases from J; junction bases left unmatched: 5. The CDR3 consists of 14 residues. Here the CDR3 DNA reads TGCGCCAGCAGTCTTGTAGCGGGAGTCTACGAGCAGTACTTC. It translates to CASSLVAGVYEQYF.

This sequence joins TRBV5-6 and TRBJ1-1; no reliable D call. The CDR3 runs 15 residues. CDR1 and CDR2 (germline): SGHDT, YYEEEE. V dropped 4 bases and J dropped 0 bases, with 13 bases sitting between them. The CDR3 region has the DNA TGTGCCAGCAGCGGCCGCGGGAGGCTGAACACTGAAGCTTTCTTT. This gives the protein CASSGRGRLNTEAFF.

This chain uses TRBV6-1 with TRBJ1-5, with TRBD1 as a possible D gene (6 bases). Germline V CDR1 and CDR2: MNHNS, SASEGT. The CDR3 runs 16 residues. V was cut by 3 bases and J by 0 bases, with 12 bases left in between. The CDR3 DNA follows: TGTGCCAGCAGTGACGGACAGCTTTATAGCAATCAGCCCCAGCATTTT. Residues: CASSDGQLYSNQPQHF.

The J gene is TRBJ2-5, the V gene TRBV5-6; 12 bases agree with TRBD2. From germline, CDR1 is SGHDT and CDR2 YYEEEE. The J segment lost 1 base and the V segment lost 0 bases, leaving 4 bases of the junction unmatched. The CDR3 totals 17 residues. CDR3 residues: CASSLVSSGRVQETQYF. The CDR3 DNA follows: TGTGCCAGCAGCTTGGTCTCTAGCGGGAGGGTCCAAGAGACCCAGTACTTC.

This clone was counted between two and nine times. The rearrangement joins TRBV28 to TRBJ1-1; 7 positions match TRBD1. The CDR3 is 15 residues long. V lost 6 bases, J lost 1 base, and 8 bases stayed unmatched. Germline lookup yields CDR1 MDHEN and CDR2 SYDVKM. Written as DNA, the CDR3 is TGTGCCAGCAGCCCCCAAGGGGGCCCGAACACTGAAGCTTTCTTT. It is translated as CASSPQGGPNTEAFF.

This chain uses TRBV28 with TRBJ2-7, with 7 bases fitting TRBD1. With 7 bases clipped from V and 2 bases from J, the junction kept 8 bases outside the gene matches. CDR1 is MDHEN and CDR2 is SYDVKM in the germline V gene. This CDR3 comprises 14 residues. CDR3: CASTQGDRPYEQYF. CDR3 in DNA: TGTGCCAGCACCCAGGGGGACCGCCCCTACGAGCAGTACTTC.

The J gene is TRBJ2-7, the V gene TRBV5-6, with 8 bases identical to TRBD1. Germline CDR1 is SGHDT and CDR2 is YYEEEE. The CDR3 length is 14 residues. Trimming cost V 0 bases and J 3 bases; bases outside gene matches: 2. The CDR3 DNA is TGTGCCAGCAGCTTGGGGACAGGGAACTACGAGCAGTACTTC. Translated, it gives CASSLGTGNYEQYF.

This clone has only a few counts. The chain employs TRBV5-1 and TRBJ2-3; TRBD1 is a possible D gene (5 bases). The CDR3 extends over 13 amino acids. V was cut by 4 bases and J by 1 base, with 7 bases left in between. CDR1 is SGHRS, CDR2 YFSETQ, per germline. The CDR3 here is CASSPTGTDTQYF. The DNA for the CDR3 is TGCGCCAGCAGCCCGACAGGCACAGATACGCAGTATTTT.

This clone came up once. This chain joins TRBV13 and TRBJ1-3; a possible D gene is TRBD1 (6 bases). V was cut by 3 bases and J by 1 base, with 10 bases left in between. The CDR3 is made up of 15 amino acids. Germline CDR1 PRHDT, CDR2 FYEKMQ (reference sequence). This CDR3 is CASSLGGGSGNTIYF. The CDR3 nucleotides are TGTGCCAGCAGCTTGGGAGGGGGATCTGGAAACACCATATATTTT.

V and J are TRBV6-1 and TRBJ1-5, with D hard to call. This CDR3 contains 13 residues. V was shortened by 4 bases and J by 3 bases, with 7 bases between the two germline ends. Germline V gene data show CDR1 as MNHNS and CDR2 as SASEGT. As DNA, the CDR3 is TGTGCCAGCAGTGGACAAGTCAATCAGCCCCAGCATTTT. Translation gives CASSGQVNQPQHF.

V usage is TRBV7-2 and J usage is TRBJ1-2; 7 bases are a match to TRBD1. The germline V gene encodes CDR1 SGHTA and CDR2 FQGNSA. V gave up 1 base and J gave up 8 bases; unmatched junction bases: 4. The CDR3 consists of 13 residues. The CDR3 nucleotides are TGTGCCAGCAGCTTAGGTTACAGGGGCGGCTACACCTTC. Protein sequence: CASSLGYRGGYTF. Based on the CDR3 plus reference TRBV7-2 and TRBJ1-2, the full variable domain is GAGVSQSPSNKVTEKGKDVELRCDPISGHTALYWYRQSLGQGLEFLIYFQGNSAPDKSGLPSDRFSAERTGGSVSTLTIQRTQQEDSAVYLCASSLGYRGGYTFGSGTRLTVV.

This chain uses TRBV2 with TRBJ2-1, with D possibly matching TRBD2 (5 bases). Germline CDR1 SNHLY, CDR2 FYNNEI. Trimming cost V 2 bases and J 1 base, with 18 bases left between them. The CDR3 totals 18 residues. The CDR3 spells CASSEYVRTDASYNEQFF. The CDR3 region has the DNA TGTGCCAGCAGTGAATATGTTCGGACTGACGCTTCCTACAATGAGCAGTTCTTC.

This clone has only one observation. The V call is TRBV13, the J call TRBJ1-4; D gene unclear. This CDR3 has 12 residues. Germline CDR1 reads PRHDT; CDR2 reads FYEKMQ (reference sequence). The V end was cut by 4 bases, the J end by 14 bases, with 14 bases between. Here the CDR3 DNA reads TGTGCCAGCAGCTCAAACCGGGGAAGGCTGTTTTTT. This sequence encodes CASSSNRGRLFF.

The chain combines TRBV6-5 with TRBJ2-7; 8 nucleotides agree with TRBD1. There are 14 residues in the CDR3. Losses at the gene ends were 6 bases for V and 3 bases for J; bases not matched to a gene: 7. Germline CDR1 is MNHEY and CDR2 is SVGAGI. The CDR3 sequence: CASSPGTGHYEQYF. In DNA form, the CDR3 reads TGTGCCAGCAGCCCCGGGACAGGACACTACGAGCAGTACTTC.

This clone was observed a handful of times. This sequence joins TRBV11-2 and TRBJ2-3, with TRBD2 identical over 11 bases. Germline CDR1 SGHAT, CDR2 FQNNGV. V lost 5 bases, J lost 0 bases, and 7 bases stayed unmatched. The length of the CDR3 is 17 residues. Here the CDR3 DNA reads TGTGCCAGCAGCCCGGGGACTAGCGGACCTAGCACAGATACGCAGTATTTT. It is translated as CASSPGTSGPSTDTQYF.

This clone was detected only a few times. The chain employs TRBV28 and TRBJ1-5, with 7 bases aligning to TRBD1. The CDR3 consists of 14 residues. The junction had 5 bases not matched to a gene; V was cut back by 7 bases and J by 2 bases. Germline V gives CDR1 MDHEN, CDR2 SYDVKM. This CDR3 is CASKTGFGNQPQHF. The CDR3 DNA sequence: TGTGCCAGCAAGACAGGGTTTGGCAATCAGCCCCAGCATTTT.

The CDR3, as DNA: TGTGCCAGCAGCTTAGGCGGGGACAGTTCCTACGAGCAGTACTTC. This sequence encodes CASSLGGDSSYEQYF. The J gene is TRBJ2-7, the V gene TRBV13; 7 nucleotides line up with TRBD1. The CDR3 loop spans 15 amino acids. The J segment lost 1 base and the V segment lost 0 bases, leaving 3 bases of the junction unmatched. Germline V gene lookup returns CDR1 PRHDT and CDR2 FYEKMQ (reference sequence). The full variable domain, rest sourced from reference TRBV13 and TRBJ2-7, is AAGVIQSPRHLIKEKRETATLKCYPIPRHDTVYWYQQGPGQDPQFLISFYEKMQSDKGSIPDRFSAQQFSDYHSELNMSSLELGDSALYFCASSLGGDSSYEQYFGPGTRLTVT.

The chain uses TRBV6-1 and TRBJ2-3; no definite D call. The germline gives CDR1 MNHNS, CDR2 SASEGT. The CDR3 loop spans 15 amino acids. Trimming cost V 0 bases and J 3 bases, with 10 bases left between them. CDR3 in amino acids: CASSEANRWTDTQYF. The DNA of the CDR3 is TGTGCCAGCAGTGAAGCGAACCGGTGGACAGATACGCAGTATTTT.

The gene calls are TRBV9 and TRBJ1-4; 10 bases agree with TRBD1. V was clipped by 3 bases and J by 5 bases; unmatched bases: 7. The CDR3 is made up of 16 amino acids. Germline loops: CDR1 SGDLS, CDR2 YYNGEE. The CDR3 DNA reads TGTGCCAGCAGCGAGAAGACAGGGGGCGTGAATGAAAAACTGTTTTTT. Protein: CASSEKTGGVNEKLFF.

The sample holds a few counts of this clone. The chain joins TRBV30 to TRBJ1-2; tentatively, D is TRBD1 (6 bases). V lost 2 bases to trimming and J lost 7 bases, with 23 bases between them. The CDR3 loop spans 16 amino acids. Germline CDR1 reads GTSNPN; CDR2 reads SVGIG (reference sequence). CDR3 protein: CAWSHPGTLSPRGYTF. For the CDR3, the DNA is TGTGCCTGGAGTCATCCCGGGACATTATCCCCTCGTGGCTACACCTTC.

This clone has just a few counts. An end of the junction does not agree with germline; a read error may underlie this. The J gene is TRBJ2-2, the V gene TRBV6-1; D uncertain. The CDR3 is 13 amino acids. Per the germline V gene, CDR1 is MNHNS and CDR2 is SASEGT. In DNA, the CDR3 is TGTGCCAGCAGTGAAGTTACTACCGTGGAGCTGTTTTTT. It specifies CASSEVTTVELFF.

The gene calls are TRBV2 and TRBJ1-1, with D maybe TRBD1 (6 bases). V was cut by 6 bases and J by 7 bases, with 9 bases left in between. The CDR3 contains 11 residues. Germline V gene sequence: CDR1 SNHLY, CDR2 FYNNEI. CDR3 sequence reads: CASRGGIEAFF. In nucleotides, the CDR3 is TGTGCCAGCAGAGGGGGTATTGAAGCTTTCTTT.

The rearrangement links TRBV12-2 to TRBJ2-3; the table's D call TRBD1 went unverified against the DNA. TRBV12-2 is termed a pseudogene. This CDR3 region has 18 residues. CDR3 sequence (DNA): TGTGCAAGTCGCTTTTTGAGCCCAGGCACCCTAAACACAGATACGCAGTATTTT. Its protein product is CASRFLSPGTLNTDTQYF.

About this clone itself: One end of the junction varies from germline; a read error may be responsible. The same CDR3 is also encoded by other DNA sequences in this sample. This chain connects TRBV5-8 to TRBJ2-1, with 7 positions matching TRBD1. The germline CDR1 and CDR2 sequences are SGHTS and YDEGEE. CDR3 length: 14 amino acids. The CDR3 coding sequence is TGTGCTAGCAGCCCCAGGACAGGAGGCTATGAGCAGTTCTTC. Its translation is CASSPRTGGYEQFF.

This rearrangement joins TRBV19 to TRBJ1-5; 8 bases align to TRBD1. This CDR3 has 15 amino acids. J was trimmed by 6 bases and V by 7 bases; bases with no gene match: 11. Per germline, CDR1 LNHDA and CDR2 SQIVND (reference sequence). This chain's CDR3 is CASMERAGGRQPQHF. CDR3 nucleotides: TGTGCCAGTATGGAAAGGGCAGGGGGCCGTCAGCCCCAGCATTTT.

This clone has only a few counts. The chain links TRBV15 to TRBJ1-2, with 8 bases identical to TRBD1. This CDR3 spans 15 amino acids. V gave up 3 bases and J gave up 4 bases; unmatched junction bases: 7. Germline lookup yields CDR1 LNHNV and CDR2 YYDKDF (reference sequence). CDR3: CATSRGGQGAYGYTF. The CDR3 region has the DNA TGTGCCACCAGCAGGGGAGGACAGGGTGCCTATGGCTACACCTTC.